This record concerns one TCR beta chain sequence. CDR1 LGHNA and CDR2 YSLEER come from the germline V gene. The CDR3 contains 14 residues. The junction had 1 base not matched to a gene; V was cut back by 1 base and J by 6 bases. The data are from a study of long-term antiretroviral therapy in people with HIV. At survey level, the immunoSEQ assay was run in its v3.0 version. Here immunoSEQ multiplex PCR was the method, and the copy in TCRdb shows in-frame clones only, minus some. The sample includes some 21,000 clones, around 76% seen only once; the top ten take approximately 12%. The receptor was derived from a middle-aged woman with HIV. The genes are TRBV4-3 and TRBJ1-4; 8 nucleotides line up with TRBD1. The material sequenced was unsorted PBMCs, taken approximately 1.8 years before starting antiretroviral therapy. CDR3 amino acids: CASSQGQGYEKLFF. The CDR3 nucleotides read TGCGCCAGCAGCCAAGGACAGGGGTATGAAAAACTGTTTTTT.